The clone carrying this T cell receptor (beta chain) was seen once. The sample is drawn from a study of shared clonotypes between healthy human individuals. About the research overall: Contributing individuals were two females and three males aged 18 to 49.

Researchers ran the assay at a deep level. Generated by immunoSEQ multiplex PCR, the TCRdb table keeps only in-frame clones and is missing some. Among about 460,000 clones, approximately 71% were seen once, and the ten largest hold approximately 12%. CDR1 and CDR2 (germline): GTSNPN, SVGIG (reference sequence). The V and J ends lost 0 bases and 6 bases respectively, with 12 bases between them. The CDR3 extends over 14 amino acids. Donors were Caucasian adults residing in Nashville, Tennessee, USA. Genomic DNA from unsorted samples was obtained from 70 million to 90 million PBMCs (per sample). The receptor's source is a woman aged 40-49 years in good health. Some clones in this sample may be carry-over from other donors' samples. The V call is TRBV30, the J call TRBJ1-5, with D maybe TRBD1 (6 bases). Sequenced input: PBMCs. This CDR3 reads CAWSVGVGAQPQHF. CDR3 DNA: TGTGCCTGGAGTGTGGGGGTGGGGGCTCAGCCCCAGCATTTT.